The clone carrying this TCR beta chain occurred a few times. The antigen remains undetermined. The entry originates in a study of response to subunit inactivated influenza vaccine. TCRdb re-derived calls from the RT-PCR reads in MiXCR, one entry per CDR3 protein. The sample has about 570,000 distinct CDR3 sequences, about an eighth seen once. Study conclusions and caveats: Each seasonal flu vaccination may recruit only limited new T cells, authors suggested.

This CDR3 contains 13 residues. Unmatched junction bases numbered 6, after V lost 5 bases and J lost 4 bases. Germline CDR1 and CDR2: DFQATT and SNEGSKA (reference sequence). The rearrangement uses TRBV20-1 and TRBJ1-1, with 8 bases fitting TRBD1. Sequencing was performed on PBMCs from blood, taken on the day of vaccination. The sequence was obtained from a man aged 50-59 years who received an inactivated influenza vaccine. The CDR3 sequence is CSASDRVGTEAFF. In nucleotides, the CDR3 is TGCAGTGCTTCGGACAGGGTCGGCACTGAAGCTTTCTTT.